This T cell receptor beta chain was sequenced during a study of cytomegalovirus exposure and HLA in healthy donors (TCRdb year 2017). In the study overall: An earlier analysis of approximately 640 of the donors reported about 250 Gb of sequence data and 117 million unique TCR beta sequences from some 180 million T cells. Roughly five DR-DQ haplotypes were treated as single units for association and clustering because of strong linkage in the cohort. Class I and class II HLA loci were covered by the typing at four-digit resolution. An early release that covered several hundred HLA-typed donors contained approximately 300 gigabases of sequencing data and tens of millions of unique TCR sequences. A separate validation cohort of some 130 different subjects was used in addition to the approximately 670-subject first cohort. The aim of the study was to test whether cataloging public T cell receptors could identify signatures of past pathogen exposure. A later genetic analysis used genome-wide SNP genotypes for about three fifths of the 666 donors, treating that subset as a discovery cohort. To decide whether each TCR beta V gene segment behaved as functional or pseudogenic, an earlier analysis of nearly 600 of the donors relied on high-throughput TCR beta sequencing. Of the 398 genotyped donors, roughly 76% were placed in the genetic ancestry cluster associated with self-reported Caucasian donors. Donor age, sex, ethnicity and CMV serostatus were collected together with the repertoire data. All discovery cohort repertoires had been generated on a single sequencing platform. Typing coverage differed by locus: A, B, C, DRB1 and DQB1 were typed in roughly 629-630 donors, DQA1 in approximately 520, DPA1 in 600 to 610, and DPB1 in 400 to 490. A later analysis re-analyzed previously published TCR beta repertoires from approximately 670 donors and added high-resolution HLA genotyping to study TCR occurrence patterns. The study profiled the T cell repertoires of 666 subjects by immunosequencing and related them to cytomegalovirus serostatus. High-throughput TCR immunosequencing, statistical association of individual TCRs with disease status, and machine learning were combined to predict cytomegalovirus infection status. In the later analysis, no new phenotypic data were used to find candidate immune exposures; instead, reliance was placed on TCR beta sequences and their occurrence across donors. Among some 400 genotyped donors of the cohort, an average of around 250,000 unique TCR beta nucleotide sequences was sequenced per donor, of which approximately 18% were non-productive. Study-wide conclusions, independent of this receptor: The study gave a list of under 200 TCR beta chains associated with cytomegalovirus. In a later analysis, HLA-associated TCR beta chains showed more clonal expansion and lower generation probabilities than non-associated chains that were equally common. Several of the top co-occurrence clusters appeared to be linked to parvovirus B19, influenza, CMV and Epstein-Barr virus, according to a later analysis. Across donors, most TCR sequences were observed very rarely, whereas some public TCRs were present in many individuals. HLA typing was unavailable for some donors at each locus, so association tests used only the typed subset. Presence/absence analyses assumed roughly uniform sequencing depth across donors, an assumption that may not hold. A few of the identified cytomegalovirus-associated TCR beta chains were confirmed in vitro to be specific for cytomegalovirus antigens. Cytomegalovirus status was reported to be diagnosed by the classifier with high specificity and sensitivity in both the original and validation cohorts. In this cohort, only TCR beta chains were sequenced, and detectable features were limited by the absence of alpha or paired-chain data. According to the authors, the approach could potentially be generalized to other disease states and immunological phenotypes. An earlier analysis of 450 to 750 of the donors showed that most TCR beta V segments appeared in productive rearrangements either about 87% or about 30% of the time, which broadly matched IMGT annotations. Fewer than 20 rarely observed V segments, including chromosome 9 orphons, were excluded from the earlier analysis of some 590 of the donors because counts were too low. A further reported finding was that TCR beta sequences accurately predicted the HLA-A and HLA-B alleles for most subjects in the first cohort. At a false discovery rate of 0.05, a later analysis linked about 17,000 TCR beta sequences to specific HLA alleles. The only immune exposure information available for the cohort was CMV serostatus. A cluster of highly shared sequence variants was judged likely to represent a technical artifact of the sequencing pipeline. When HLA alleles, especially DR and DQ, strongly co-occurred, TCR associations were difficult to assign to individual alleles. Some IMGT-functional V segments, including TRBV6-2 and TRBV6-3, could not be distinguished by the 87-base-pair reads and were therefore excluded. According to a later genetic analysis, donors in an Asian-associated ancestry cluster had fewer N-insertions in productive TCRs than the approximately 630-donor mean. According to a later analysis, TCR association rates differed among HLA loci, with DRB1 alleles showing the most associated TCRs and HLA-C alleles showing the fewest. In a later analysis, most CMV-associated TCR beta chains were found to appear HLA-restricted, with HLA associations seemingly driven largely by CMV exposure. V-gene and J-gene trimming of TCR beta chains was associated with a missense DCLRE1C variant in a later genetic analysis, and the association was replicated in an independent cohort. Correlated functional status among segregating V segments might reflect linkage disequilibrium, but an unknown experimental factor could not be ruled out.

About this clone itself: This clone's antigen is unknown. The record has no base qualities; no much larger clone is one base away.

Library preparation was by the immunoSEQ multiplex PCR assay. For the multiplex PCR, a mixture combining 60 forward primers for TCR Vbeta segments and 13 reverse primers for TCR Jbeta segments was used. Amplification of the CDR3 region of rearranged TCR beta genes was performed with a multiplex PCR assay on genomic DNA. On the Illumina HiSeq System, the amplified TCR beta libraries were sequenced as 87-base-pair reads. The source study handled its data this way. A later analysis counted tens of millions of unique TCR beta chains across the 700 or so repertoires, and 9.5 million to 11 million of these chains were shared by at least two donors. Raw reads were error-corrected and collapsed into unique sequences by a nearest-neighbor algorithm in which closely related sequences were merged to remove PCR and sequencing errors. Alignment of CDR3 sequences to IMGT reference sequences was used to assign V, D and J gene segments. Each retained sequence needed at least a six-nucleotide match to both a V gene segment and a J gene segment. A rearrangement was called productive if the CDR3 had no stop codons and remained in frame with V and J, and every other rearrangement was called non-productive. CDR3 was defined according to IMGT convention as the region running from the second conserved V-encoded cysteine to the conserved J-encoded phenylalanine. Sequences without an unambiguous match to a single V gene segment were excluded from the earlier analysis of 587 of the donors. In an earlier analysis of 587 of the donors, V segments were called functional above 56.7% productive rearrangements and were called segregating when the between-donor standard deviation exceeded 5%. A statistical classification framework was built for diagnosing cytomegalovirus status from the catalog of TCR beta chain sequences. In a later analysis, V and J genes were assigned by comparing TCR nucleotide sequences against IMGT/GENE-DB human TR gene sequences. Using the TCRdist pipeline, a later analysis assigned CDR3 sequences along with most-parsimonious VDJ recombination scenarios. In a later analysis, each TCR beta chain was defined by its CDR3 amino acid sequence together with its V-gene family, and reads lacking a unique V-gene family were excluded. As a way to deal with suspected cross-contamination and a sequencing artifact, a later analysis dropped hundreds of nucleotide sequences that were highly shared and had low generation probability. In a later analysis, a clonal expansion index was calculated for each public chain from normalized within-repertoire ranks of inferred template counts. In a later analysis, generation probabilities were computed with a VDJ recombination model fitted to out-of-frame rearrangements, and the resulting probabilities were checked against IGoR. In a later analysis, hypergeometric tests were used to score TCR-TCR, TCR-HLA and TCR-CMV co-occurrence, with a repertoire-size bias correction applied to TCR pairs. To estimate false discovery rates, a later analysis permuted the HLA or CMV assignments 20 times. In a later analysis, co-occurring TCRs were grouped using DBSCAN, and TCRdist sequence similarity was added for clustering within HLA-allele-positive subsets. Co-occurrence clustering excluded repertoires with fewer than 30,000 or more than 120,000 public chains, plus five with anomalous nucleotide sharing. TCRdb obtained this table from immuneACCESS and retained in-frame rearrangements with V and J assigned. These tables miss some clones; where compared with another copy, unresolved V genes account for less than half of the shortfall, and the remainder is unexplained. The V and J calls and clone size come from that table; D and trimming were worked out from the DNA. Here the sample has approximately 220,000 clones; over 75% occur a single time. Of the sample, 1.8% falls within the top ten clones.

The cohort consisted of 666 healthy bone marrow donors. All cohort members were sampled while nominally healthy, although unrecorded immune exposures were likely present. The donor tested CMV seronegative, placing the donor among the 352 seronegative members of the cohort. A peripheral blood sample was collected from each donor, and TCR beta sequencing was performed on peripheral blood mononuclear cells. The Qiagen DNeasy Blood Extraction Kit was used to extract genomic DNA from the blood cell samples. The CDR3, cysteine through phenylalanine, is 14 amino acids long. Kept here is only the CDR3 DNA, which spans 42 bases and is read in frame from base 1. Trimming accounts for 3 bases at V and 6 bases at J, while the number of junction bases matched to no gene is 4. The germline V gene provides CDR1 SGDLS and CDR2 YYNGEE.

The sequence derives from a male donor in good health and CMV-seronegative. This chain joins TRBV9 to TRBJ2-1; TRBD1 aligns with 9 central bases. Source material: PBMCs. In nucleotides, the sequence is TGTGCCAGCAGCGGAAGGACAGGGGTCAATGAGCAGTTCTTC. This encodes CASSGRTGVNEQFF. Outside the CDR3, residues come from the reference TRBV9 and TRBJ2-1 proteins, so the full variable domain is: DSGVTQTPKHLITATGQRVTLRCSPRSGDLSVYWYQQSLDQGLQFLIQYYNGEERAKGNILERFSAQQFPDLHSELNLSSLELGDSALYFCASSGRTGVNEQFFGPGTRLTVL.